This is a list of T cell receptor beta chains from one sample in a study of control samples from healthy donors and cancer patients. Measured with immunoSEQ multiplex PCR; TCRdb has only the in-frame clones, and not every one. Altogether about 190,000 clones are present, about nine tenths being singletons, with the ten largest covering over 1.5%. Sequencing input: blood. These receptors came from a man aged 30-40 years in good health. CDR3s include the opening cysteine and the closing phenylalanine or tryptophan. Fields, in order: J gene, V gene, D gene, clone size, CDR3 DNA, CDR3 protein. The D gene is left open where the match is weak. Clone size is stated in some rows and not others, as once, few, many or a class when expanded.

TRBJ2-7 | TRBV24-1 | . | . | TGTGCCACCAGTGCCGGGACCGCTAGCTCCTACGAGCAGTACTTC | CATSAGTASSYEQYF
TRBJ1-6 | TRBV4-1 | . | . | TGCGCCAGCAGCCAAGATCTTTGGCAGTATAATTCACCCCTCCACTTT | CASSQDLWQYNSPLHF
TRBJ2-1 | TRBV7-3 | TRBD1 | . | TGTGCCAGCGCCTCATACACAAAGACAGGGTCCTACAATGAGCAGTTCTTC | CASASYTKTGSYNEQFF
TRBJ1-1 | TRBV7-9 | . | . | TGTGCCAGCAGCAACCAGGGGTCGGAGACTGAAGCTTTCTTT | CASSNQGSETEAFF
TRBJ2-4 | TRBV3-1/TRBV3-2 | TRBD2 | . | TGTGCCAGCAGCCAAGATCTGGAGGAGCGGGGTGACATTCAGTACTTC | CASSQDLEERGDIQYF
TRBJ2-1 | TRBV5-1 | TRBD1 | . | TGCGCCAGCAGTGAGGGGGCAGCCTACAATGAGCAGTTCTTC | CASSEGAAYNEQFF
TRBJ1-2 | TRBV15 | . | . | TGTGCCACCAGCCAGAGGAAGGGGAACGATGGCTACACCTTC | CATSQRKGNDGYTF
TRBJ1-1 | TRBV7-9 | TRBD1 | . | TGTGCCAGCAGACCGACCGGGACAGTGAACACTGAAGCTTTCTTT | CASRPTGTVNTEAFF
TRBJ1-2 | TRBV6-5 | TRBD1 | . | TGTGCCAGCAGCGGACAGGAGGTTAACTATGGCTACACCTTC | CASSGQEVNYGYTF
TRBJ2-3 | TRBV5-1 | TRBD2 | . | TGCGCCAGCAGCAGTCGAGCGGGGGGCACAGATACGCAGTATTTT | CASSSRAGGTDTQYF
TRBJ2-1 | TRBV7-9 | . | . | TGTGCCAGCAGCTTATTGAGCCAGACAGGTGAGCAGTTCTTC | CASSLLSQTGEQFF
TRBJ2-1 | TRBV3-1/TRBV3-2 | TRBD2 | . | TGTGCCAGCAGCGCTATATTGACTAGCGGGGGCTCCTACAATGAGCAGTTCTTC | CASSAILTSGGSYNEQFF
TRBJ2-3 | TRBV6-2/TRBV6-3 | TRBD2 | . | TGTGCCAGCAGTTACCCGGGACTAGCGGGGCCTGATACGCAGTATTTT | CASSYPGLAGPDTQYF
TRBJ1-6 | TRBV5-1 | . | . | TGCGCCAGCAGCCCGGGTAGGGGATCCTATAATTCACCCCTCCACTTT | CASSPGRGSYNSPLHF
TRBJ1-1 | TRBV27 | . | . | TGTGCCAGCAGTGCAGTGGGAGGGGTTATTGGTAACACTGAAGCTTTCTTT | CASSAVGGVIGNTEAFF
TRBJ2-7 | TRBV27 | . | . | TGTGCCAGCAGCTGGACTTTAAGGGACGAGCAGTACTTC | CASSWTLRDEQYF
TRBJ2-7 | TRBV5-5 | TRBD2 | . | TGTGCCAGCAGCTTGGACGGGGGGGCGTCCTACGAGCAGTACTTC | CASSLDGGASYEQYF
TRBJ1-6 | TRBV3-1/TRBV3-2 | TRBD1 | . | TGTGCCAGCAGCCAAGGATCGGGACAGAGGAATTCACCCCTCCACTTT | CASSQGSGQRNSPLHF
TRBJ2-7 | TRBV4-1 | TRBD2 | few | TGCGCCAGCAGCCAGACAGGGACTAGCGGGGGGGCCTACGAGCAGTACTTC | CASSQTGTSGGAYEQYF
TRBJ2-6 | TRBV27 | TRBD1 | . | TGTGCCAGCAGTTTATGGAACAGGGGCTTCTCTGGGGCCAACGTCCTGACTTTC | CASSLWNRGFSGANVLTF
TRBJ2-7 | TRBV4-2 | TRBD2 | . | TGTGCCAGCAGCCAAGACGGTACCGGGGGGGACGAGCAGTACTTC | CASSQDGTGGDEQYF
TRBJ2-5 | TRBV3-1/TRBV3-2 | TRBD1 | . | TGTGCCAGCAGCCAACAAGAGCTAGGACAGGGGGAATTGGAGACCCAGTACTTC | CASSQQELGQGELETQYF
TRBJ2-1 | TRBV5-1 | . | . | TGCGCCAGCAGCTTCCTCGACAGGACCTACAATGAGCAGTTCTTC | CASSFLDRTYNEQFF
TRBJ2-7 | TRBV5-1 | . | . | TGCGCCAGCAGCTTGAGGGGTTTCGACGAGCAGTACTTC | CASSLRGFDEQYF
TRBJ1-1 | TRBV14 | . | . | TGTGCCAGCAGCCAACGAGGCGGGGTCACTGAAGCTTTCTTT | CASSQRGGVTEAFF
TRBJ2-1 | TRBV5-4 | TRBD2 | . | TGTGCCAGCAGCTTAGGGCTAGCGGCCTCCAATGAGCAGTTCTTC | CASSLGLAASNEQFF
TRBJ2-7 | TRBV6-5 | TRBD2 | . | TGTGCCAGCAGTTACTCCACTAGCGCTCTAGCCTACGAGCAGTACTTC | CASSYSTSALAYEQYF
TRBJ2-1 | TRBV7-9 | TRBD1 | . | TGTGCCAGCAGCTTGGGACAGGGGGAGGATGAGCAGTTCTTC | CASSLGQGEDEQFF
TRBJ2-2 | TRBV5-1 | . | . | TGCGCCAGCAGTCGGGTCGGGGGAGGCACCGGGGAGCTGTTTTTT | CASSRVGGGTGELFF